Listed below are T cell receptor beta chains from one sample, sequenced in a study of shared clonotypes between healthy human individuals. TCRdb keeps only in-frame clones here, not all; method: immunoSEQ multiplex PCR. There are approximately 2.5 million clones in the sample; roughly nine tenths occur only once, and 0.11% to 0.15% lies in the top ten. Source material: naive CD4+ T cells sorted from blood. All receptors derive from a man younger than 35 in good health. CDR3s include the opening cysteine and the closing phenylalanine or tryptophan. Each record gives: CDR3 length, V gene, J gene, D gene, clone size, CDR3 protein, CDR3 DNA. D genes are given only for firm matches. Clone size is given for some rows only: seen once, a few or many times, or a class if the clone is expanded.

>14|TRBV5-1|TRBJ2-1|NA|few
CASSLGQPYNEQFF
TGCGCCAGCAGCTTAGGACAGCCCTACAATGAGCAGTTCTTC
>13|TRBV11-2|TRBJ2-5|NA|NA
CASSGPNQETQYF
TGTGCCAGCAGCGGACCCAATCAAGAGACCCAGTACTTC
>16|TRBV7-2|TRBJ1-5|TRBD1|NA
CASSLEGAKSNQPQHF
TGTGCCAGCAGCTTAGAGGGGGCTAAGAGCAATCAGCCCCAGCATTTT
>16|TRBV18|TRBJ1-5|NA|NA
CASSPRTALIGQPQHF
TGTGCCAGCTCACCTCGGACAGCTCTCATCGGACAGCCCCAGCATTTT
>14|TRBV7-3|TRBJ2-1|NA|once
CASSAGASYNEQFF
TGTGCCAGCAGCGCAGGGGCCTCCTACAATGAGCAGTTCTTC
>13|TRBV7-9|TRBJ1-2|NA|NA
CASSATGTDGYTF
TGTGCCAGCAGCGCCACCGGGACGGATGGCTACACCTTC
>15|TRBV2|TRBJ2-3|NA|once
CASRHVVGATDTQYF
TGTGCCAGCAGGCACGTTGTGGGGGCCACAGATACGCAGTATTTT
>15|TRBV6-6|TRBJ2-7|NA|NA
CASSYPHGSSYEQYF
TGTGCCAGCAGTTACCCTCATGGCAGTTCCTACGAGCAGTACTTC
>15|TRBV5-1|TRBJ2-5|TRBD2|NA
CASSSGTSKVETQYF
TGCGCCAGCAGCTCCGGGACTAGCAAAGTAGAGACCCAGTACTTC
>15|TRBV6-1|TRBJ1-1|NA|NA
CASKDGYWGGTEAFF
TGTGCCAGCAAAGACGGGTACTGGGGGGGCACTGAAGCTTTCTTT
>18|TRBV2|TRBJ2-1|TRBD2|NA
CASSSGLAGDTSYNEQFF
TGTGCCAGCAGTTCCGGACTAGCGGGGGACACCTCCTACAATGAGCAGTTCTTC
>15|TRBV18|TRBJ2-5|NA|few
CASSPPYPTGETQYF
TGTGCCAGCTCACCACCGTACCCAACTGGGGAGACCCAGTACTTC
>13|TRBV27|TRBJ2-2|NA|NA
CASTFRSHGELFF
TGTGCCAGCACCTTTAGGAGCCACGGGGAGCTGTTTTTT
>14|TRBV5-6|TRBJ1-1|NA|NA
CASSLGKGSTEAFF
TGTGCCAGCAGCTTAGGAAAGGGGAGCACTGAAGCTTTCTTT
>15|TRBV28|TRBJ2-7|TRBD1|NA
CASSPGQGYAYEQYF
TGTGCCAGCAGCCCCGGACAGGGATACGCCTACGAGCAGTACTTC
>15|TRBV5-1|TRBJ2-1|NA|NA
CASSLSTSSYNEQFF
TGCGCCAGCAGCTTGTCGACCAGCTCCTACAATGAGCAGTTCTTC